Listed below are T cell receptor beta chains from one sample, sequenced in a study of CD8+CD57+ T cells in acquired aplastic anemia. TCRdb fed the reads into MiXCR, producing one record per CDR3 protein. Of 150,000 to 200,000 distinct CDR3 sequences listed, around half are singletons. The specimen was sorted CD4+, CD8+, or CD8+CD57+ T cells (not recorded which) from PBMCs. The receptor set was obtained from a human donor with aplastic anemia. Both conserved end residues are part of each CDR3. D genes are given only for firm matches. Expanded clones are given a class, and other clones once, few, many or no size at all.

V,D,J,size,CDR3,DNA
TRBV11-2,TRBD1,TRBJ1-2,many,CASSLVIGTANYGYTF,TGTGCCAGCAGCTTAGTTATTGGGACAGCGAACTATGGCTACACCTTC
TRBV24-1,TRBD1,TRBJ2-1,many,CATSDPTGAYNEQFF,TGTGCCACCAGTGATCCTACAGGGGCCTACAATGAGCAGTTCTTC
TRBV5-1,TRBD2,TRBJ2-7,-,CASNLGTSGSYEQYF,TGCGCCAGCAACTTGGGGACTAGCGGGTCTTACGAGCAGTACTTC
TRBV28,-,TRBJ1-6,-,CASTVSGWESYNSPLHF,TGTGCCAGCACCGTTTCCGGCTGGGAGTCCTATAATTCACCCCTCCACTTT
TRBV7-2,TRBD1,TRBJ2-5,-,CASIEPGQGRETQYF,TGTGCCAGCATCGAACCGGGACAGGGGAGAGAGACCCAGTACTTC
TRBV6-1,TRBD2,TRBJ2-2,few,CASSDGTRNTGELFF,TGTGCCAGCAGTGACGGGACTAGGAACACCGGGGAGCTGTTTTTT
TRBV11-2,-,TRBJ1-6,-,CASSSRIGAGNSPLHF,TGTGCCAGCAGCTCTCGGATAGGAGCGGGTAATTCACCCCTCCACTTT
TRBV12-3/TRBV12-4,-,TRBJ2-1,-,CASSFWGSREGNEQFF,TGTGCCAGCAGTTTTTGGGGGTCCCGTGAAGGAAATGAGCAGTTCTTC
TRBV14,-,TRBJ2-7,-,CASANGYEQYF,TGTGCCAGCGCGAATGGCTACGAGCAGTACTTC
TRBV11-2,TRBD2,TRBJ2-3,-,CASSLVAGGQGDTQYF,TGTGCCAGCAGCTTAGTAGCGGGGGGCCAAGGAGATACGCAGTATTTT
TRBV7-9,TRBD2,TRBJ2-7,-,CASSGSDYEQYF,TGTGCCAGTAGCGGGAGCGACTACGAGCAGTACTTC
TRBV6-6,-,TRBJ2-5,many,CASSYRPRTVNQETQYF,TGTGCCAGCAGTTACCGCCCCAGGACAGTCAATCAAGAGACCCAGTACTTC
TRBV20-1,-,TRBJ1-2,many,CSAAGANYGYTF,TGCAGTGCCGCCGGGGCTAACTATGGCTACACCTTC
TRBV7-9,-,TRBJ2-2,many,CASSRTTGNTGELFF,TGTGCCAGCAGCCGAACGACAGGGAACACCGGGGAGCTGTTTTTT
TRBV9,-,TRBJ2-6,many,CASSAGVVAGANVLTF,TGTGCCAGCAGCGCAGGGGTAGTGGCTGGGGCCAACGTCCTGACTTTC
TRBV6-2/TRBV6-3,-,TRBJ2-2,many,CASTYTGELFF,TGTGCCAGCACCTACACCGGGGAGCTGTTTTTT
TRBV5-1,-,TRBJ1-2,many,CASSPGTSGYTF,TGCGCCAGCAGCCCAGGGACCAGCGGCTACACCTTC
TRBV5-1,-,TRBJ2-2,-,CASSPDTSISTGELFF,TGCGCCAGCAGCCCCGACACATCGATCAGCACCGGGGAGCTGTTTTTT
TRBV24-1,-,TRBJ2-2,-,CATSETGRFTGELFF,TGTGCCACCAGTGAGACGGGGCGCTTCACCGGGGAGCTGTTTTTT
TRBV25-1,TRBD1,TRBJ2-7,-,CASSPLMDRGLYEQYF,TGTGCCAGCAGTCCCTTAATGGACAGGGGGCTATACGAGCAGTACTTC
TRBV5-1,TRBD1,TRBJ2-7,many,CASSNGTGSYEQYF,TGCGCCAGCAGCAATGGGACAGGATCCTACGAGCAGTACTTC
TRBV7-2,-,TRBJ1-5,many,CASSLGVGIEPQHF,TGTGCCAGCAGCTTAGGGGTTGGCATTGAGCCCCAGCATTTT
TRBV29-1,-,TRBJ1-3,-,CSVEDPGTTNTIYF,TGCAGCGTTGAAGATCCTGGGACAACAAACACCATATATTTT
TRBV7-2,-,TRBJ1-6,-,CASSWGSNSPLHF,TGTGCCAGCAGCTGGGGATCCAATTCACCCCTCCACTTT
TRBV10-3,-,TRBJ2-3,many,CATGEATSTDTQYF,TGTGCCACCGGGGAGGCGACTAGCACAGATACGCAGTATTTT
TRBV20-1,TRBD1,TRBJ1-4,-,CSARGGQVNEKLFF,TGCAGTGCTAGAGGGGGACAGGTTAATGAAAAACTGTTTTTT
TRBV5-1,TRBD1,TRBJ2-7,-,CASRTDRGSPYEQYF,TGCGCCAGCAGGACGGACAGGGGATCCCCTTACGAGCAGTACTTC
TRBV15,TRBD1,TRBJ1-5,-,CATSRDSGQRNQPQHF,TGTGCCACCAGCAGAGATTCGGGACAGCGCAATCAGCCCCAGCATTTT
TRBV5-4,-,TRBJ2-1,-,CASSFVPTGGARNEQFF,TGTGCCAGCAGCTTCGTGCCGACAGGCGGGGCTCGCAATGAGCAGTTCTTC
TRBV10-3,-,TRBJ1-4,-,CASSRRRGATNEKLFF,TGTGCCAGCAGCAGGCGCAGGGGAGCAACTAATGAAAAACTGTTTTTT
TRBV7-3,-,TRBJ2-3,many,CASSLGSKVDTQYF,TGTGCCAGCAGCTTGGGATCCAAAGTAGATACGCAGTATTTT
TRBV20-1,TRBD2,TRBJ2-5,-,CSARDPSGVLETQYF,TGCAGTGCTAGAGATCCTAGCGGGGTATTGGAGACCCAGTACTTC
TRBV6-1,-,TRBJ1-1,many,CASSERNSYTEAFF,TGTGCCAGCAGTGAACGGAATAGCTACACTGAAGCTTTCTTT
TRBV10-3,TRBD1,TRBJ1-2,once,CAIAGGGSAGYTF,TGTGCCATCGCAGGGGGGGGGAGCGCTGGCTACACCTTC
TRBV19,-,TRBJ2-7,-,CASSIGEGSYEQYF,TGTGCCAGTAGTATAGGGGAAGGAAGCTACGAGCAGTACTTC
TRBV4-1,-,TRBJ1-1,many,CASSPEMRGNTEAFF,TGCGCCAGCAGCCCCGAGATGCGTGGAAACACTGAAGCTTTCTTT
TRBV27,-,TRBJ2-7,many,CASSFTVAYEQYF,TGTGCCAGCAGTTTTACGGTAGCCTACGAGCAGTACTTC
TRBV10-3,TRBD2,TRBJ2-3,few,CAIFSGRGPTDTQYF,TGTGCCATTTTTAGCGGGAGGGGGCCCACAGATACGCAGTATTTT
TRBV5-4,TRBD1,TRBJ2-1,-,CASSFQRQGFNEQFF,TGTGCCAGCAGCTTTCAGCGACAGGGATTCAATGAGCAGTTCTTC
TRBV6-1,-,TRBJ2-2,-,CASSFMPGHLGGTGELFF,TGTGCCAGCAGCTTCATGCCGGGACATTTAGGAGGAACCGGGGAGCTGTTTTTT
TRBV12-5,-,TRBJ2-1,many,CASVPPTNERLYNEQFF,TGTGCTAGTGTCCCCCCGACGAATGAGCGGCTGTACAATGAGCAGTTCTTC
TRBV19,-,TRBJ2-5,many,CASSPAGARQETQYF,TGTGCCAGTAGTCCGGCGGGGGCGAGGCAAGAGACCCAGTACTTC
TRBV7-8,-,TRBJ2-5,few,CASRVALGETQYF,TGTGCCAGCCGAGTGGCCTTGGGAGAGACCCAGTACTTC
TRBV7-3,-,TRBJ1-1,-,CASSSTPNEAFF,TGTGCCAGCAGCTCGACACCCAATGAAGCTTTCTTT
TRBV5-1,-,TRBJ1-1,many,CASSQPDRNTEAFF,TGCGCCAGCAGCCAACCTGACAGGAACACTGAAGCTTTCTTT
TRBV20-1,-,TRBJ2-3,many,CSARGGSGGTDTQYF,TGCAGTGCTAGAGGGGGGAGCGGAGGCACAGATACGCAGTATTTT